This is a list of T cell receptor beta chains from one sample in a study of T cells in localized non-small cell lung cancer. Sequenced by immunoSEQ multiplex PCR; TCRdb stores in-frame clones only, minus some. The sample includes about 33,000 clones, approximately 91% of them seen just once. The sample consisted of PBMCs, taken before any cancer treatment. The source is a man aged 40 to 70 with stage II lung adenocarcinoma. Both conserved end residues are trimmed from each CDR3. Each record gives: J gene, V gene, CDR3 protein.

TRBJ1-2,TRBV29-1,SIRGWGFGNT
TRBJ2-7,TRBV28,ASSLFQGASPYYEQY
TRBJ2-6,TRBV7-2,ASSLSSRGGANVLT
TRBJ2-1,TRBV5-1,ASSFAGLAGGEQF
TRBJ2-3,TRBV27,ASSLLPAGTDTQY
TRBJ2-2,TRBV28,ASSLTGTHTGELF
TRBJ2-1,TRBV5-1,ASSWGQGSSYNEQF
TRBJ1-6,TRBV27,ASKLTGPLLAPLH
TRBJ2-1,TRBV7-2,ASSPAVEQF
TRBJ1-2,TRBV2,ASSASDRLNYGYT
TRBJ2-5,TRBV4-1,ASSQDFRTSGSQTQY
TRBJ1-5,TRBV6-6,ASSYESNQPQH
TRBJ1-1,TRBV4-2,ASSRKGTEAF
TRBJ2-3,TRBV6-4,ASSDGQGADTQY
TRBJ1-4,TRBV2,VSRLIFGTGNEKLF
TRBJ2-1,TRBV5-6,ASRRGTGTAYNEQF
TRBJ2-7,TRBV12-5,ASGLVLGQGGYEQY
TRBJ2-3,TRBV5-1,ASSPARRLATGDTQY
TRBJ2-7,TRBV7-5,VRSPNPLIAGVHEQY
TRBJ1-1,TRBV19,ASSSLRTGWNTEAF
TRBJ2-7,TRBV10-3,ATRRTSGRSYEQY
TRBJ1-5,TRBV7-3,ASSLNGGRSQPQH
TRBJ2-5,TRBV7-2,ASSPERTKETQY
TRBJ2-7,TRBV11-3,ASSLGGAGGTYEQY
TRBJ2-7,TRBV28,ASSRIPYEQY